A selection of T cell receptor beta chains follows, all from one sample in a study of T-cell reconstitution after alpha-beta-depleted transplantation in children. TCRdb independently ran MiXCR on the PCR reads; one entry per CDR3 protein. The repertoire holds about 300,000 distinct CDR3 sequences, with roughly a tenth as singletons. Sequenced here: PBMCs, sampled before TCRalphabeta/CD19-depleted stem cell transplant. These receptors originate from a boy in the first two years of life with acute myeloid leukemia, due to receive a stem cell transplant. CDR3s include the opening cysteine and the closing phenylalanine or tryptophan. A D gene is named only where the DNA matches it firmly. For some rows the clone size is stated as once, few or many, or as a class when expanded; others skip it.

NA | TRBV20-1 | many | CSASTGNQETQYF
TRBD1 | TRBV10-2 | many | CATGGQGIYYGYTF
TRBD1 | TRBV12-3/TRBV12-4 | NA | CASSLRDSSSGANVLTF
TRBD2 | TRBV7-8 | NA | CASSLVAGGWAKNIQYF
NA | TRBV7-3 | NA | CASSYHGGNEQFF
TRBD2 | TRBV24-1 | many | CATIIRRRRGGPLQETQYF
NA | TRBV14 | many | CASSRFLTSGANVLTF
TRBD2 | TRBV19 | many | CASSIVGLAVYNEQFF
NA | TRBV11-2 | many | CASSLEDRNTGELFF
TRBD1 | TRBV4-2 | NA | CASSRQTGGAGSTEAFF
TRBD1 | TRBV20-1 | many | CSALGQGDYGYTF
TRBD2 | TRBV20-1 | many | CSARDFGRTYEQYF
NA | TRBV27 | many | CASSVYPDTQYF
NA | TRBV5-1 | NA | CASSLDGGGQNIQYF
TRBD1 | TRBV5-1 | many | CASSWTGARETQYF
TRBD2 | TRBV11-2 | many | CASSSVTSGRQETQYF
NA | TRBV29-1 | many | CSVRYQGYEQYF
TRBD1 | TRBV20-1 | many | CSAPKGGQTWGSYNSPLHF
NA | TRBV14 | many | CASSPTRGRSYNEQFF
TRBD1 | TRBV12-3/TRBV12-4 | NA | CASSRDRGETTGELFF
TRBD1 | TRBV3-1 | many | CASSQDGTGVHEQYF
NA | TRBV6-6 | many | CASGRDTQYF
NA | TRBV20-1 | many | CSARDATLASYEQYF
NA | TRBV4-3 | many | CASSQEGSSYNEQFF
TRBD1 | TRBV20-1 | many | CRQGVTGGVGAFF
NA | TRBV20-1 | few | CSAASGTANSPLHF
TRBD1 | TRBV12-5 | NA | CASGFGQGANEQFF
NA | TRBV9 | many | CASSKVSGTEAFF
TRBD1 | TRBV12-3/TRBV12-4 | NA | CASSLGTGPAGELFF
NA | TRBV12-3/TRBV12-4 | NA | CASSLDGSPYNEQFF
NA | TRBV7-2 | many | CASSLVETQYF
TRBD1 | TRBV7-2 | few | CASSFGTGGAYEQYF
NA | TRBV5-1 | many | CASSLGTDFNQPQHF
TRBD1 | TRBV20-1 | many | CSASPYRGRTEAFF
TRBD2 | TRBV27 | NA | CASSLLLAGEDQFF
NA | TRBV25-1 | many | CASSESGRRGTEAFF
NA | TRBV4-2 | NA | CASSQGRVPETQYF
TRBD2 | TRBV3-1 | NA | CASCQGPAGGLNPYNEQFF
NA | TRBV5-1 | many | CASSLAGRSYEQYF
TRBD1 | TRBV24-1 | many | CATSPGTGGSWETQYF
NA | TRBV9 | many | CASSVGGEFIEQYF
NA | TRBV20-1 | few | CSARDQESPDTDTQYF
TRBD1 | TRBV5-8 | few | CASSWGRDRAGYTF
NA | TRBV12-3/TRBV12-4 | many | CASTPRGGFYGYTF
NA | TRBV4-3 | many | CASSQVIQGHNEQFF
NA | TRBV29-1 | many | CSVVRDSYEQYF
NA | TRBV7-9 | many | CASSLGGEGEQYF
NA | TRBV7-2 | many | CASSYATFSRAVGELFF
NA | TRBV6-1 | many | CASSTGVLLEAFF
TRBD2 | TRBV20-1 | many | CSAREWRGANTGELFF
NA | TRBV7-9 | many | CASSFFGTDTQYF
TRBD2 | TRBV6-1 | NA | CASSRAGGGITTDTQYF
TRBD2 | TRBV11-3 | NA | CASSPRVREASYEQYF
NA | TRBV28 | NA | CASSLYTGTAKNIQYF
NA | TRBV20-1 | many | CSASGLSSYNEQFF
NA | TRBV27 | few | CASSPGRVNYEQYF
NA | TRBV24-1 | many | CATSGKPGKDTGELFF
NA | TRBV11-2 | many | CASSLGFVLAKNIQYF
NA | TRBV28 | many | CASSFWLQETQYF
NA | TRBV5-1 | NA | CASREQPGLYGYTF